This T cell receptor (beta chain) was profiled in a study of blood T cell repertoires in COVID-19. Assay: immunoSEQ multiplex PCR; the TCRdb copy retains only in-frame clones and omits some. Of around 180,000 clones listed, 70% to 90% are singletons. This clone turned up a few times. This CDR3 is 12 amino acids long. Germline assignment: CDR1 SNHLY and CDR2 FYNNEI. Trimming stripped 4 bases from V and 5 bases from J, with 8 bases between. Sequenced sample: peripheral blood. This receptor was identified in a man in his 60s with acute or convalescent COVID-19. The J gene is TRBJ2-5, the V gene TRBV2, with D unresolved. The CDR3, as DNA: TGTGCCAGCAGTGGGTACTCGGAGACCCAGTACTTC. Amino acid sequence: CASSGYSETQYF.